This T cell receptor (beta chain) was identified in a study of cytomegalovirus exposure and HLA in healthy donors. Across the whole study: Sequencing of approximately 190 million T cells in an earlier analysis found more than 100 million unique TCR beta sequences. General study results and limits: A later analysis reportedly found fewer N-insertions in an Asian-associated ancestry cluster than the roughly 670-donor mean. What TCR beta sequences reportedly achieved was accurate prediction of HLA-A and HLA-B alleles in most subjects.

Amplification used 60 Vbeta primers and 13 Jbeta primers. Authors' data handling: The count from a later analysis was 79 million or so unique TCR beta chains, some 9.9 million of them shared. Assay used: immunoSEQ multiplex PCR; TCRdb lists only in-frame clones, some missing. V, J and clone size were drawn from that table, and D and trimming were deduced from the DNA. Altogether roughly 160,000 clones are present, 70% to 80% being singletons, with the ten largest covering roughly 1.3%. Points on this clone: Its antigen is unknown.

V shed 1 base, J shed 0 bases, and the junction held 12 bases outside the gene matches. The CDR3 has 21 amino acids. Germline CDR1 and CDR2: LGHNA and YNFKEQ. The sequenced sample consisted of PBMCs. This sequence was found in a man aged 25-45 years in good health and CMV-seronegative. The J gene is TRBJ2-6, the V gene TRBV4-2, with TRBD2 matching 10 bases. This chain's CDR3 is CASSQVRRGLAEISGANVLTF. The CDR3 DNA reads TGTGCCAGCAGCCAAGTCAGACGTGGACTAGCGGAGATCTCTGGGGCCAACGTCCTGACTTTC.